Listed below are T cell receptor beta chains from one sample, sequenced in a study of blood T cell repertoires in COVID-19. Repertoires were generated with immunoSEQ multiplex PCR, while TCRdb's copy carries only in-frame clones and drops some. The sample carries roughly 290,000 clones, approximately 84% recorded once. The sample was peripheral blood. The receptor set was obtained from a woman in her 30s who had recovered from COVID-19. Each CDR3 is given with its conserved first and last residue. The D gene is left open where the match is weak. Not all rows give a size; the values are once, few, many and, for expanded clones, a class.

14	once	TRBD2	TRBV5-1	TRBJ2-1	CASSLGGGKREQFF	TGCGCCAGCAGCTTGGGGGGAGGGAAGCGTGAGCAGTTCTTC
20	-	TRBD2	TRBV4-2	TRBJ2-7	CASSQDPTAGLSGPLYEQYF	TGTGCCAGCAGCCAAGATCCAACAGCGGGACTCTCGGGCCCACTCTACGAGCAGTACTTC
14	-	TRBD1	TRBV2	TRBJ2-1	CASSPGQGNNEQFF	TGTGCCAGCAGCCCCGGACAGGGGAACAATGAGCAGTTCTTC
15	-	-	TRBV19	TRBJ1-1	CASSAAGRGNTEAFF	TGTGCCAGTAGTGCAGCGGGACGGGGGAACACTGAAGCTTTCTTT
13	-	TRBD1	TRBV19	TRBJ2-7	CASSWDRGNEQYF	TGTGCCAGTAGTTGGGACAGGGGGAACGAGCAGTACTTC
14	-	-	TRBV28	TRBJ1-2	CASSLSGGNYGYTF	TGTGCCAGCAGTTTATCTGGGGGGAACTATGGCTACACCTTC
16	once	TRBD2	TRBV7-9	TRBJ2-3	CASSFGLAGITDTQYF	TGTGCCAGCAGCTTCGGCCTAGCGGGAATCACAGATACGCAGTATTTT
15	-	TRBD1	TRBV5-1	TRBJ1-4	CASRDQDRRNEKLFF	TGCGCCAGCAGGGACCAGGACAGGAGAAATGAAAAACTGTTTTTT
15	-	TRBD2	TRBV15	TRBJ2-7	CATSRGTSGDYEQYF	TGTGCCACCAGCAGAGGGACTAGCGGGGATTACGAGCAGTACTTC
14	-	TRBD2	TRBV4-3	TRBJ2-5	CASSRLLAEETQYF	TGCGCCAGCAGCCGCTTACTAGCGGAAGAGACCCAGTACTTC
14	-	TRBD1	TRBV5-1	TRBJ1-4	CASSRQGELEKLFF	TGCGCCAGCAGCCGACAGGGGGAGTTGGAAAAACTGTTTTTT
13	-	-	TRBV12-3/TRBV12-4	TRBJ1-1	CASTWGGYTEAFF	TGTGCCAGCACCTGGGGAGGTTACACTGAAGCTTTCTTT
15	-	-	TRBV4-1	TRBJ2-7	CASSQGTGASYEQYF	TGCGCCAGCAGCCAAGGTACGGGAGCCTCCTACGAGCAGTACTTC
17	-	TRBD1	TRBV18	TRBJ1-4	CASSSSGTGGSGEKLFF	TGTGCCAGCTCATCCTCCGGGACAGGGGGTTCGGGCGAAAAACTGTTTTTT
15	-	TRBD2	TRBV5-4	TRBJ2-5	CASSVGLAGEGTQYF	TGTGCCAGCAGCGTAGGACTAGCGGGAGAGGGGACCCAGTACTTC
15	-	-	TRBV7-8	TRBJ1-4	CASSLRIYSNEKLFF	TGTGCCAGCAGCTTAAGAATATACTCAAATGAAAAACTGTTTTTT
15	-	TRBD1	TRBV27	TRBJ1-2	CASSYRQGGNYGYTF	TGTGCCAGCAGTTATCGACAGGGGGGGAACTATGGCTACACCTTC
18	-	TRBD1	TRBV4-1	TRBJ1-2	CASSQEDGTGGSNYGYTF	TGCGCCAGCAGCCAAGAAGACGGGACAGGGGGCTCTAACTATGGCTACACCTTC
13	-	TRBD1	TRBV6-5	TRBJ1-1	CASSIRQGAEAFF	TGTGCCAGCAGTATCCGACAGGGCGCTGAAGCTTTCTTT
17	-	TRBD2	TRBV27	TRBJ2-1	CASSLRSAGGSYNEQFF	TGTGCCAGCAGTTTAAGGTCGGCGGGAGGGTCCTACAATGAGCAGTTCTTC
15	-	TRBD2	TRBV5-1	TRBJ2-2	CASSPLAGETGELFF	TGCGCCAGCAGCCCCCTAGCGGGAGAAACCGGGGAGCTGTTTTTT
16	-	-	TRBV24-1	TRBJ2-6	CATSDSRGSGANVLTF	TGTGCCACCAGTGATTCCAGGGGATCTGGGGCCAACGTCCTGACTTTC
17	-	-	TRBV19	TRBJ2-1	CASSIDLEGGLYNEQFF	TGTGCCAGTAGTATAGATCTCGAGGGTGGGCTATACAATGAGCAGTTCTTC
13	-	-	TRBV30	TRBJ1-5	CAWSTGHNQPQHF	TGTGCCTGGAGTACAGGGCACAATCAGCCCCAGCATTTT
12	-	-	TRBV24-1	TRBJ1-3	CATQGNGNTIYF	TGTGCCACACAGGGAAACGGAAACACCATATATTTT
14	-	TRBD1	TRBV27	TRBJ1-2	CASSRTGNNYGYTF	TGTGCCAGCAGTCGGACAGGCAATAACTATGGCTACACCTTC
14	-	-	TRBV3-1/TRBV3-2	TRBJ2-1	CASSPGGPYNEQFF	TGTGCCAGCAGCCCGGGGGGCCCCTACAATGAGCAGTTCTTC
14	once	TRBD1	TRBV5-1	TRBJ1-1	CASSPSTGGTEAFF	TGCGCCAGCAGCCCATCGACAGGGGGAACTGAAGCTTTCTTT
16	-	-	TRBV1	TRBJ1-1	CTSSQESGSLSTEAFF	TGCACCAGCAGCCAAGAGTCGGGGTCCCTAAGCACTGAAGCTTTCTTT
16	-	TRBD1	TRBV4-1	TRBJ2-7	CASSRPQTGEVYEQYF	TGCGCCAGCAGCCGGCCTCAGACAGGGGAAGTTTACGAGCAGTACTTC
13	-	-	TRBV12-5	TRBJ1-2	CATASGIDYGYTF	TGTGCTACTGCCTCGGGGATTGACTATGGCTACACCTTC
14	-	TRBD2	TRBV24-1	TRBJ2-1	CATGGLANYNEQFF	TGTGCCACGGGCGGACTAGCGAACTACAATGAGCAGTTCTTC
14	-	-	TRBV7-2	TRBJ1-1	CASSPRGQRTEAFF	TGTGCCAGCAGCCCGCGGGGGCAACGGACTGAAGCTTTCTTT
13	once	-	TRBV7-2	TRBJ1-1	CASSPRVNTEAFF	TGTGCCAGCAGCCCCAGGGTGAACACTGAAGCTTTCTTT
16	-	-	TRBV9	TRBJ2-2	CASSPGRQGWTGELFF	TGTGCCAGCAGCCCAGGGAGGCAGGGATGGACCGGGGAGCTGTTTTTT
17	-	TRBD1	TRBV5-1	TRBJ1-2	CASSWNPGQRDNYGYTF	TGCGCCAGCAGCTGGAACCCGGGACAGAGAGATAACTATGGCTACACCTTC
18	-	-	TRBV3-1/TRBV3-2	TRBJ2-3	CASSQEGVALLDTDTQYF	TGTGCCAGCAGCCAAGAAGGCGTAGCCCTCTTGGACACAGATACGCAGTATTTT
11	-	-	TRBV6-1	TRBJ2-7	CASSDLYEQYF	TGTGCCAGCAGTGACCTTTACGAGCAGTACTTC
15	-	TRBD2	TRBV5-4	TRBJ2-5	CASSLGLAGQETQYF	TGTGCCAGCAGCTTGGGACTAGCGGGGCAAGAGACCCAGTACTTC
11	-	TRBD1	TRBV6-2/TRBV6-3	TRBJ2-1	CASSAPGQEFF	TGTGCCAGCAGTGCCCCGGGACAGGAATTCTTC
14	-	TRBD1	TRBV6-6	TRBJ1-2	CASSQGQIFYGYTF	TGTGCCAGCAGCCAGGGACAGATTTTTTATGGCTACACCTTC
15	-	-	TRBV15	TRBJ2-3	CATSREQGPMDTQYF	TGTGCCACCAGCAGGGAACAGGGCCCAATGGATACGCAGTATTTT
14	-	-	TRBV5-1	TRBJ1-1	CASSPAGGYTEAFF	TGCGCCAGCAGCCCGGCTGGGGGCTACACTGAAGCTTTCTTT
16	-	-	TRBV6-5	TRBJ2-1	CASSYSLGVPYNEQFF	TGTGCCAGCAGTTACTCATTGGGAGTACCCTACAATGAGCAGTTCTTC
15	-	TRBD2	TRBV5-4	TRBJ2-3	CASRLLAEGPDTQYF	TGTGCCAGCAGGCTACTAGCGGAGGGACCAGATACGCAGTATTTT
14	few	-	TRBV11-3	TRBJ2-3	CASSPGASTDTQYF	TGTGCCAGCAGCCCCGGAGCTAGCACAGATACGCAGTATTTT
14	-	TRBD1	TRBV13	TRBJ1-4	CASSRQGAWEKLFF	TGTGCCAGCAGTCGACAGGGGGCATGGGAAAAACTGTTTTTT
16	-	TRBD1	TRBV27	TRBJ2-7	CASSLEIGTASYEQYF	TGTGCCAGCAGTTTAGAGATTGGGACAGCTTCCTACGAGCAGTACTTC
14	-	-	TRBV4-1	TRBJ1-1	CASSLHTTNTEAFF	TGCGCCAGCAGCTTACACACTACAAACACTGAAGCTTTCTTT
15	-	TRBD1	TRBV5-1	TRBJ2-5	CASSWAQGGQETQYF	TGCGCCAGCAGCTGGGCACAGGGGGGCCAAGAGACCCAGTACTTC
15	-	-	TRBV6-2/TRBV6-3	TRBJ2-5	CASSYSVTNQETQYF	TGTGCCAGCAGTTACTCGGTAACAAACCAAGAGACCCAGTACTTC
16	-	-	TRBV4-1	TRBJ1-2	CASSQVLWDTSYGYTF	TGCGCCAGCAGCCAAGTTTTATGGGACACCTCCTATGGCTACACCTTC
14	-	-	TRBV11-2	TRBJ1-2	CASSLDRESLGYTF	TGTGCCAGCAGCTTAGATCGCGAATCCCTAGGCTACACCTTC